Listed here are 10 T cell receptor beta chains from one sample, sequenced in a study of response to subunit inactivated influenza vaccine (dated by TCRdb to 2016 to 2018). Library construction relied on RT-PCR. Sequenced on an Illumina HiSeq 2500. TCRdb trimmed the raw reads at Q25, called clones with MiXCR and kept productive beta chains. One record per CDR3 amino acid sequence lists the most common genes and DNA. This sample comprises around 480,000 distinct CDR3 sequences, approximately 10% of them detected only once. Approximately 12% of the sample is held by the ten biggest clonotypes. The time point label, as the study defines it: approximately 45 days after influenza vaccine administration. Sequencing used PBMCs from blood, obtained about 40 days after vaccination. These TCRs come from a man over 45 who received an inactivated influenza vaccine. Donor details come from another sample of the same person, matched by shared clones.

Only a few counts were recorded for this clonotype. CDR3 region: CASSLDGGLRGGYTF. DNA for the CDR3: TGTGCCAGCAGCTTAGATGGGGGGCTTAGGGGTGGCTACACCTTC. The rearrangement uses TRBV7-2 and TRBJ1-2, with D maybe TRBD1 (6 bases). V lost 1 base and J lost 7, with 16 bases in between. There are 15 residues in the CDR3. CDR1 and CDR2 (germline): SGHTA, FQGNSA.

This clonotype was seen a few times. The CDR3 loop is CSASPGLAASTDTQYF. CDR3 sequence (DNA): TGCAGTGCTAGTCCCGGACTAGCGGCTAGCACAGATACGCAGTATTTT. The J gene is TRBJ2-3, the V gene TRBV20-1, with 10 bases that match TRBD2. CDR1 and CDR2 from the germline V gene are DFQATT and SNEGSKA (reference sequence). The CDR3 contains 16 residues. The ends lost 3 bases at V and 0 bases at J; junction bases unmatched: 6.

This clonotype came up many times. This sequence joins TRBV15 and TRBJ2-1; 8 nucleotides line up with TRBD2. The CDR3 loop spans 16 amino acids. The germline CDR1 and CDR2 sequences are LNHNV and YYDKDF (reference sequence). The V and J ends lost 1 base and 1 base, in that order; junction bases with no gene match: 3. CDR3 amino acids: CATSRVAGGSYNEQFF. As DNA, the CDR3 is TGTGCCACCAGCAGAGTGGCGGGAGGATCCTACAATGAGCAGTTCTTC.

The sample holds a few counts of this clonotype. Here the CDR3 DNA reads TGCGCCAGCAGCCAAGGTCAGGGGGGAGGTAAAGAGACCCAGTACTTC. It is translated as CASSQGQGGGKETQYF. The chain links TRBV4-1 to TRBJ2-5; weak D call: TRBD1 (7 bases). The germline V gene has CDR1 MGHRA and CDR2 YSYEKL. The CDR3 totals 16 residues. Trimming took 1 base from V and 3 from J, leaving 15 bases between them.

V is TRBV12-3 or TRBV12-4 and J is TRBJ2-7; tentative D call: TRBD2 (5 bases). This CDR3 is 16 amino acids long. Deletions cut 1 base from V and 3 bases from J, with 16 bases between. The CDR3 region has the DNA TGTGCCAGCAGTTTAGATCGAGGAGGCGTGAGCTACGAGCAGTACTTC. Translation gives CASSLDRGGVSYEQYF.

This rearrangement joins TRBV15 to TRBJ2-2, with D unclear. CDR1 is LNHNV and CDR2 is YYDKDF in the germline V gene (reference sequence). V lost 0 bases and J 9 bases, leaving 14 bases between the germline ends. CDR3 length: 15 amino acids. The CDR3 DNA is TGTGCCACCAGCAGAGATCGGGTAGATCGCAGGGAGCTGTTTTTT. It codes for CATSRDRVDRRELFF.

In this sample, this clonotype turned up many times. The chain joins TRBV12-3 or TRBV12-4 to TRBJ2-5; D possibly matches TRBD1 or TRBD2 (5 bases each). The CDR3 covers 13 residues. Trimming stripped 5 bases from V and 3 bases from J, with 10 bases between. This CDR3 reads CASSPGPKETQYF. Written as DNA, the CDR3 is TGTGCCAGCAGTCCGGGACCGAAAGAGACCCAGTACTTC.

This clonotype has a count of ten or more. The V gene is TRBV6-1, the J gene TRBJ1-2, with a possible D match to TRBD1 (5 bases). Germline-derived CDR1 and CDR2 are MNHNS and SASEGT. CDR3 length equals 15 residues. Between the trimmed V and J ends, which lost 6 bases and 8 bases, there was a span of 22 bases. The CDR3 nucleotides read TGTGCCAGCAGACAAAGGGGCCAGGGAGCGCGGGGCTACACCTTC. This codes for CASRQRGQGARGYTF.

The chain recombines TRBV4-3 with TRBJ2-1; no clear D. V lost 4 bases, J lost 8 bases, and 21 bases lay in between. CDR3 length: 16 amino acids. CDR1 LGHNA and CDR2 YSLEER come from the germline V gene. CDR3 sequence: CASSLGLSDPTHEQFF. The DNA of the CDR3 is TGCGCCAGCAGCCTGGGCCTCAGCGACCCCACCCATGAGCAGTTCTTC.

J is TRBJ2-1 and V is TRBV7-3; the D gene is possibly TRBD2 (5 bases). V lost 4 bases and J 2 bases, leaving 21 bases between the germline ends. Germline CDR1 SGHTA, CDR2 FQGTGA. The length of the CDR3 is 18 residues. In DNA, the CDR3 is TGTGCCAGCAGCTCGTGGGGAATGAGGGTTGAGGCCTACAATGAGCAGTTCTTC. It translates to CASSSWGMRVEAYNEQFF. The whole variable domain, filled in from reference TRBV7-3 and TRBJ2-1, reads GAGVSQTPSNKVTEKGKYVELRCDPISGHTALYWYRQSLGQGPEFLIYFQGTGAADDSGLPNDRFFAVRPEGSVSTLKIQRTERGDSAVYLCASSSWGMRVEAYNEQFFGPGTRLTVL.